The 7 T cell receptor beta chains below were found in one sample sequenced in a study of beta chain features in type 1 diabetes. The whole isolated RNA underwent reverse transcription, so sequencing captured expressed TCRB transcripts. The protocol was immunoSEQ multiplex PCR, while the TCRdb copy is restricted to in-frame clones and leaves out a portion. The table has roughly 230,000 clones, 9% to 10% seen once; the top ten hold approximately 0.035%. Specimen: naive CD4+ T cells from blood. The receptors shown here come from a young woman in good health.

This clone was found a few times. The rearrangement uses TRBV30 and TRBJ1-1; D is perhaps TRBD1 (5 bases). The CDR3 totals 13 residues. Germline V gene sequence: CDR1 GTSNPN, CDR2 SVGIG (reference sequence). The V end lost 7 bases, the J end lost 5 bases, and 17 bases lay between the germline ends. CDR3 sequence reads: CAFPLPGGTEAFF. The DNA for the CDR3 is TGTGCCTTCCCCCTCCCGGGGGGGACTGAAGCTTTCTTT. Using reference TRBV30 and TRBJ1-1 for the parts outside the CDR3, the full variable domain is SQTIHQWPATLVQPVGSPLSLECTVEGTSNPNLYWYRQAAGRGLQLLFYSVGIGQISSEVPQNLSASRPQDRQFILSSKKLLLSDSGFYLCAFPLPGGTEAFFGQGTRLTVV.

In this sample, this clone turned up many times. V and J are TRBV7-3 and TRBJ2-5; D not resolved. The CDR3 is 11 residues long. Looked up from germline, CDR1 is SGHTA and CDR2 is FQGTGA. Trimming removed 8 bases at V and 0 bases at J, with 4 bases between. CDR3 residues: CASHYQETQYF. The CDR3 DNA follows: TGTGCCAGCCACTACCAAGAGACCCAGTACTTC.

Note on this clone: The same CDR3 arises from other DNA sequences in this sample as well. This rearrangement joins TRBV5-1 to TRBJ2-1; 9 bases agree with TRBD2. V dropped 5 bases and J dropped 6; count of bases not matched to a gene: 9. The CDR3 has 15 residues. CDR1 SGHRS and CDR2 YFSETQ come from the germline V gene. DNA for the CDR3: TGCGCCAGCAGAGGACTTAGCGGGAGAGCCAATGAGCAGTTCTTC. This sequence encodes CASRGLSGRANEQFF.

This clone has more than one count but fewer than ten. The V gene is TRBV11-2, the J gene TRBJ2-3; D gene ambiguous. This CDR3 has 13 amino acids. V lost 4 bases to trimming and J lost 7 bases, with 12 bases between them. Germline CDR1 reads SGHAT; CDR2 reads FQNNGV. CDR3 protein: CASSYGEKNTQYF. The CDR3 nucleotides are TGTGCCAGCAGCTATGGAGAAAAAAATACGCAGTATTTT.

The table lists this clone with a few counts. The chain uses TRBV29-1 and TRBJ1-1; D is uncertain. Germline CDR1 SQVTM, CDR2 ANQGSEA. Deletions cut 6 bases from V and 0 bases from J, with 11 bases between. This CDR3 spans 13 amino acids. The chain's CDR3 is CSVTTGMNTEAFF. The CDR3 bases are TGCAGCGTCACGACGGGGATGAACACTGAAGCTTTCTTT.

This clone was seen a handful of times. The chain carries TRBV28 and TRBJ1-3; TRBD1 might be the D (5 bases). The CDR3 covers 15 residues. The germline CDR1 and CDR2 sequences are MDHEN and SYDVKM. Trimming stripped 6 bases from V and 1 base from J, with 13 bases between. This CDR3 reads CASSPPQGSGNTIYF. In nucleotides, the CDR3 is TGTGCCAGCAGCCCCCCCCAGGGATCTGGAAACACCATATATTTT.

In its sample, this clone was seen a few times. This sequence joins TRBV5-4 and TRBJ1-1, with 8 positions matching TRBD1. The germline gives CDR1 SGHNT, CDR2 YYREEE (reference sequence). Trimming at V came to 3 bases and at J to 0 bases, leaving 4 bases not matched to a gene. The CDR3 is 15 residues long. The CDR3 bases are TGTGCCAGCAGCTCCAGGGGGCCGGTGAACACTGAAGCTTTCTTT. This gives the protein CASSSRGPVNTEAFF.